This TCR beta chain appears in the sequencing data of a study of T cells in localized non-small cell lung cancer. Study-level findings and limits: Peak T cell clonality was found in uninvolved adjacent lung, exceeding tumor. Heterogeneity cannot be ruled out, as sequencing used one tumor region only. Patients showing higher blood T cell density tended to see longer overall survival. A median of about 50 clones ranked among the top 100 in tumor appeared in adjacent lung.

The method was immunoSEQ multiplex PCR; TCRdb's version includes in-frame clones alone and lacks a portion of them. The sample gives approximately 17,000 clones, around 80% of which show up once; around 30% is in the top ten. Turning to this clone: Its target is unknown.

J gave up 3 bases and V 4 bases, and 3 bases lay outside the gene matches. Germline V gives CDR1 LNHDA, CDR2 SQIVND (reference sequence). This CDR3 region has 13 residues. The origin of this receptor is an older male donor with stage I lung adenocarcinoma. Here the sequenced sample was peripheral blood, taken before any cancer treatment. V and J are TRBV19 and TRBJ2-7; 7 positions match TRBD2. The DNA of the CDR3 is TGTGCCAGTAGTACTGGGAGGGGCTACGAGCAGTACTTC. Translated: CASSTGRGYEQYF.